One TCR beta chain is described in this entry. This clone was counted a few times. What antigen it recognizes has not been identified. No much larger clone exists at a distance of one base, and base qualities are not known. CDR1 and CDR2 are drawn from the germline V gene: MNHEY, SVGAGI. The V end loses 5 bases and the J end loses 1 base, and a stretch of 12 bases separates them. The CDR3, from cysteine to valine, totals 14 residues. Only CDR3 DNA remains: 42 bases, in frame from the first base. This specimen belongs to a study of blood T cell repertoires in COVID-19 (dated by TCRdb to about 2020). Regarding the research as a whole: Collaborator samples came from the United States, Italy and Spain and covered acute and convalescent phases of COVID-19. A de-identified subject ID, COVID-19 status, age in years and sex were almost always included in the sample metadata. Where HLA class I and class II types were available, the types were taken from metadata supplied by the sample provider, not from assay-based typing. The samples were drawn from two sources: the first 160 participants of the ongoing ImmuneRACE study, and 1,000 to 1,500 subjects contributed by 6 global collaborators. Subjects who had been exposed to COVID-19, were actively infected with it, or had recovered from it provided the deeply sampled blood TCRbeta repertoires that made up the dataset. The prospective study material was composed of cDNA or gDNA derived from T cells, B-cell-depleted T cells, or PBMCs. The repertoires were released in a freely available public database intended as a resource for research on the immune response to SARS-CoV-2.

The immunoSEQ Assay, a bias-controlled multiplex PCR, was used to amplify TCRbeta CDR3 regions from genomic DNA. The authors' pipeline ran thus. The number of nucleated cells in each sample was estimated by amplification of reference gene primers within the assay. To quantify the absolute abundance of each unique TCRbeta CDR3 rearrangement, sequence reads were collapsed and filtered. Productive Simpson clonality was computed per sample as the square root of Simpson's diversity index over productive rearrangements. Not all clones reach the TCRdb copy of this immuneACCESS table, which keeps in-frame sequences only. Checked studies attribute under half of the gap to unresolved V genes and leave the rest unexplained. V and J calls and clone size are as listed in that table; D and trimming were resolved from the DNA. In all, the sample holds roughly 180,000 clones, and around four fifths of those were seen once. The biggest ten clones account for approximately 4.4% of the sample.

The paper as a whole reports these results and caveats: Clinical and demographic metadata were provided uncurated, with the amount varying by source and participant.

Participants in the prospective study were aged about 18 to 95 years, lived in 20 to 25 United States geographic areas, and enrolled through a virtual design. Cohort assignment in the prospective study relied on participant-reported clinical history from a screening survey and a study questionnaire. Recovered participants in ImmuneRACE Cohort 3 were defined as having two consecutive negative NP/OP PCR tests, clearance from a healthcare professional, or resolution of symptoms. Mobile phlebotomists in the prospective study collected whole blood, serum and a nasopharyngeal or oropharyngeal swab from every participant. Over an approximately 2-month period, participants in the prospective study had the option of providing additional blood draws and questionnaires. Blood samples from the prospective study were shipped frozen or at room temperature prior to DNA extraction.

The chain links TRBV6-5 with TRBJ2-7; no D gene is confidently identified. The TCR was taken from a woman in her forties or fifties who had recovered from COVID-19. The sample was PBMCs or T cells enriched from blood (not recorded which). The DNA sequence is TGTGCCAGCAGTCCTCGTCCAGGATCCTACGAGCAGTACGTC. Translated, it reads CASSPRPGSYEQYV.